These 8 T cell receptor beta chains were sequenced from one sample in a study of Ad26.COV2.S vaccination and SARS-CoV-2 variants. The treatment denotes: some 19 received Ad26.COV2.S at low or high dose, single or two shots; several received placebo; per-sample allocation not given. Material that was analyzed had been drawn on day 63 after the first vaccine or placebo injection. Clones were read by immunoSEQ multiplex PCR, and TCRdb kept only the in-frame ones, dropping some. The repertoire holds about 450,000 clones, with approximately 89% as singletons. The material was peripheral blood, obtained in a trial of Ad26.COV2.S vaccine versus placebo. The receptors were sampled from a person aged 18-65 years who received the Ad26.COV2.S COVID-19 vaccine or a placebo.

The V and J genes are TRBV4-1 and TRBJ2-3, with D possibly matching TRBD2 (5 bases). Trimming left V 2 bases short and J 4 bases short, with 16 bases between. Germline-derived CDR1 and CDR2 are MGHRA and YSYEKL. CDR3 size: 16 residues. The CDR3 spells CASSQRGSYDADTQYF. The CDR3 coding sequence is TGCGCCAGCAGCCAACGGGGTAGTTACGATGCAGATACGCAGTATTTT.

CDR3 nucleotides: TGTGCCAGCAGCCACCATAGGGGCTATGGCTACACCTTC. This encodes CASSHHRGYGYTF. The chain couples TRBV3-1 (or the pseudogene TRBV3-2) to TRBJ1-2, with a possible D match to TRBD1 (5 bases). The CDR3 covers 13 residues. Trimming stripped 3 bases from V and 4 bases from J, with 9 bases between. Germline V gene lookup returns CDR1 LGHDT and CDR2 YNNKEL (reference sequence).

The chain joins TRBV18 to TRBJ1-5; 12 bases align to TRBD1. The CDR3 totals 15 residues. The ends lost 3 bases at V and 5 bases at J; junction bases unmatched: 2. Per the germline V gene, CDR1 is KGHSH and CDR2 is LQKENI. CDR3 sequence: CASSPGTGGDQPQHF. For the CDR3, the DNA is TGTGCCAGCTCACCCGGGACAGGGGGCGATCAGCCCCAGCATTTT.

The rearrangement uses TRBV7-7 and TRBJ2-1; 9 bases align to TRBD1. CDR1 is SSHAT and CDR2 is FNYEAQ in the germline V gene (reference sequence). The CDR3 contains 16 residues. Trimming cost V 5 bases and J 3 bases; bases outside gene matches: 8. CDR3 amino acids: CASSPRGQGNYNEQFF. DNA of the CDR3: TGTGCCAGCAGCCCCCGAGGACAGGGGAACTACAATGAGCAGTTCTTC.

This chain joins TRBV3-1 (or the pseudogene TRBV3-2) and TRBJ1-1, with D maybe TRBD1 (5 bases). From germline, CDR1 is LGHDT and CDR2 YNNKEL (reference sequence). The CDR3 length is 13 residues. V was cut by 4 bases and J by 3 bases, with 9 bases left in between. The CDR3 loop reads CASSPGLHTEAFF. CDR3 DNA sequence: TGTGCCAGCAGCCCAGGGCTGCACACTGAAGCTTTCTTT.

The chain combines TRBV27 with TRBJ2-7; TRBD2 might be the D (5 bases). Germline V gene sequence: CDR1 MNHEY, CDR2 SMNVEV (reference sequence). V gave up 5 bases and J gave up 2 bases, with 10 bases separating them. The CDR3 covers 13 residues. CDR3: CASSRGKTYEQYF. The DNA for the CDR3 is TGTGCCAGCAGTCGGGGAAAAACCTACGAGCAGTACTTC.

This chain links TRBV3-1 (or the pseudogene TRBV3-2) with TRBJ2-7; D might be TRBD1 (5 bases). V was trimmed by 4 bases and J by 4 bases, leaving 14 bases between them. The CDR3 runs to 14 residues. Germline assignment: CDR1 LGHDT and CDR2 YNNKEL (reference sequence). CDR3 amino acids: CASSLQGKMYEQYF. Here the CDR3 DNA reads TGTGCCAGCAGCCTTCAGGGAAAAATGTACGAGCAGTACTTC.

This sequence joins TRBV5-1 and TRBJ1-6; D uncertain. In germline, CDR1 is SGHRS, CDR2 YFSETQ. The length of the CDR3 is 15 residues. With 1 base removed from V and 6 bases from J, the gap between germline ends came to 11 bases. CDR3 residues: CASSLFTETNSPLHF. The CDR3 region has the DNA TGCGCCAGCAGCTTGTTCACGGAAACTAATTCACCCCTCCACTTT.